This entry concerns a single TCR beta chain. The antigen is unknown. The sample is drawn from a study of cytomegalovirus exposure and HLA in healthy donors. Study as a whole: The Caucasian-associated ancestry cluster contained approximately 81% of the approximately 430 genotyped donors. Study results and caveats: One variant, a missense change in DCLRE1C, was linked in a later analysis to TCR beta V- and J-gene trimming.

Both 60 Vbeta primers and 13 Jbeta primers went into the PCR. Here immunoSEQ multiplex PCR was the method, and the copy in TCRdb shows in-frame clones only, minus some. The repertoire has 150,000 or so clones, 80% of them found once; the top ten carry around 5.8%. Germline V CDR1 and CDR2: MNHEY, SMNVEV (reference sequence). The J segment lost 14 bases and the V segment lost 6 bases, leaving 12 bases of the junction unmatched. There are 12 residues in the CDR3. Sequenced: PBMCs. The chain is built from TRBV27 and TRBJ1-1; 7 bases map to TRBD1. The sequence derives from a male donor in good health and CMV-seropositive. CDR3 in DNA: TGTGCCAGCAGCCGTGAAGGGGACAGTTGGTTCTTT. Translating gives CASSREGDSWFF.